This T cell receptor (beta chain) was documented in a study of T-cell reconstitution after alpha-beta-depleted transplantation in children. This clonotype was seen more than once but under ten times. CDR3 length: 14 residues. With 2 bases removed from V and 3 bases from J, the gap between germline ends came to 8 bases. Unique molecular identifiers were built into the TCRbeta library. Using its own MiXCR run on the PCR reads, TCRdb lists one record per CDR3 protein. The sample contains nearly 550,000 distinct CDR3 sequences, 18% of which appear only once. The TCR originated in a human donor who donated a stem cell graft to a child with acute lymphoblastic leukemia. The rearrangement joins TRBV12-3 or TRBV12-4 to TRBJ1-5, with unresolved D. This sample comprised PBMCs from the stem cell graft donor, obtained from the stem cell graft. The CDR3 loop reads CASSLLNANQPQHF. The CDR3 DNA follows: TGTGCCAGCAGTTTATTGAATGCCAATCAGCCCCAGCATTTT.